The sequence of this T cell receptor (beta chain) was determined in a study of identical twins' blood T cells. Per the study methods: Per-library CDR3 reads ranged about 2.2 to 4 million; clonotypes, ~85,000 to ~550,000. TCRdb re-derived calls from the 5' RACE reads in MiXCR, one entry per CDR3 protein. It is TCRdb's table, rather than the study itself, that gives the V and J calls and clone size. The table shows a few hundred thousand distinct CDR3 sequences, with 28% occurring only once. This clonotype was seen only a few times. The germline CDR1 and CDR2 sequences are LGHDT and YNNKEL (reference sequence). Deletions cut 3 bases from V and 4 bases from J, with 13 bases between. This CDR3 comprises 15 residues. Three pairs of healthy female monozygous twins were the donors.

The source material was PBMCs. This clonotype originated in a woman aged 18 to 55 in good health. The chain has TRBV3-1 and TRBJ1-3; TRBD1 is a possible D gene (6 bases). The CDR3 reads CASSQNTGKGNTIYF. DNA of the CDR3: TGTGCCAGCAGCCAGAATACAGGGAAGGGAAACACCATATATTTT.